This T cell receptor (beta chain) was profiled in a study of T-cell reconstitution after alpha-beta-depleted transplantation in children. Trimming took off 6 bases at V and 2 bases at J, with 9 bases between the two ends. CDR3 length equals 13 residues. Germline V gene lookup returns CDR1 SNHLY and CDR2 FYNNEI. Unique molecular identifiers were used in preparing the TCRbeta library. TCRdb redid the calling of the PCR reads with MiXCR, one entry per CDR3 protein. The sample includes 550,000 to 800,000 distinct CDR3 sequences, about an eighth of them seen just once. General study findings and limits: Alpha-beta T cells present about two months after transplant were reported to originate from several hundred expanded graft clones.

This clonotype was counted only a few times. The antigen is not known. V gene TRBV2 combines with J gene TRBJ2-3; no definite D call. Specimen: PBMCs, collected before TCRalphabeta/CD19-depleted stem cell transplant. The receptor's source is a girl aged 2-10 years with congenital amegakaryocytic thrombocytopenia, due to receive a stem cell transplant. This CDR3 is CASSATTTDTQYF. CDR3 bases: TGTGCCAGCAGCGCTACTACCACAGATACGCAGTATTTT.